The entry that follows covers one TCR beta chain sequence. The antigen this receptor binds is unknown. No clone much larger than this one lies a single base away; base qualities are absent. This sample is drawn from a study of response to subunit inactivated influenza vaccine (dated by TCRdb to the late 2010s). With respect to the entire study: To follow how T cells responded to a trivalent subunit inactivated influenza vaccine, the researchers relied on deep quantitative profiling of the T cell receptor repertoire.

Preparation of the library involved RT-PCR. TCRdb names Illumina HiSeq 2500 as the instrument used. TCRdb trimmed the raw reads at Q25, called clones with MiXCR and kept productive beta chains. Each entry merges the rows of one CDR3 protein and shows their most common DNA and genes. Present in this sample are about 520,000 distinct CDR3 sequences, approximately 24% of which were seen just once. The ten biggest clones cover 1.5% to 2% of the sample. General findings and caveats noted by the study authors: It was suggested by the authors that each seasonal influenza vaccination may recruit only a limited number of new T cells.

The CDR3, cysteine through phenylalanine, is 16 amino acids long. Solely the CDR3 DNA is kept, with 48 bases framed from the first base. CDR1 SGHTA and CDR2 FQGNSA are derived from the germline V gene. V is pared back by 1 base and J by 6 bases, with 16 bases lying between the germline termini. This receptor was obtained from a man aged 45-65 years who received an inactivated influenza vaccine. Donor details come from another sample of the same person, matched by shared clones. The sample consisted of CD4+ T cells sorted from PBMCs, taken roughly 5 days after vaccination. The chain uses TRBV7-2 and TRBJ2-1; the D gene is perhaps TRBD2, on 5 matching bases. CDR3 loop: CASSLVPSSSGNEQFF. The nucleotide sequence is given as TGTGCCAGCAGCTTAGTGCCGTCATCCAGCGGCAATGAGCAGTTCTTC.